This paragraph reports one TCR beta chain. The method was immunoSEQ multiplex PCR; TCRdb's version includes in-frame clones alone and lacks a portion of them. The table includes 90,000 or so clones, 88% detected once. These data belong to a study of identifying expanded T cells in peripheral blood. The sample taken for sequencing was blood. The TCR comes from a person aged 18-70 years in good health.

The CDR3 is CASSQVGGGLEETQYF. The CDR3 coding sequence is TGCGCCAGCAGCCAAGTGGGAGGGGGACTAGAAGAGACCCAGTACTTC. This rearrangement joins TRBV4-3 to TRBJ2-5; 8 nucleotides line up with TRBD2. The CDR3 has 16 residues. Germline CDR1 reads LGHNA; CDR2 reads YSLEER. V dropped 1 base and J dropped 3; count of bases not matched to a gene: 7.